The TCR beta chain under discussion was sequenced for a study of T cells in tuberculosis. Study background: Sequenced TCRs come from CD1B-GMM tetramer-binding T cells.

Profiling relied on immunoSEQ multiplex PCR, and the TCRdb table lists in-frame clones only, not all of them. This sample has about 43,000 clones, with approximately 94% found just once. On this clone itself: Its antigen is not known.

The CDR3 runs 16 residues. The germline V gene has CDR1 WNHNN and CDR2 SYGVQD (reference sequence). V was clipped by 4 bases and J by 3 bases; unmatched bases: 12. Study results and limitations: Samples were chosen by availability of cryopreserved specimens.

The sequenced sample was PBMCs. The sequence was obtained from a donor aged 10 to 29 with latent tuberculosis or without tuberculosis infection. Some clones in this sample may be carry-over from other donors' samples. This chain uses TRBV10-1 with TRBJ2-7, with 7 bases aligning to TRBD2. The CDR3 sequence: CASSGGAGRALYEQYF. The CDR3 nucleotides are TGCGCCAGCAGTGGGGGAGCGGGACGGGCCCTCTACGAGCAGTACTTC.